Listed below are T cell receptor beta chains from one sample, sequenced in a study of T cells in Graves' hyperthyroidism and ophthalmopathy. TCRdb used MiXCR to reprocess the multiplex PCR reads, holding one entry per CDR3 protein. Of fewer than 900,000 distinct CDR3 sequences listed, 16% are singletons. The material sequenced was blood. All receptors derive from a man between 18 and 35 years old with Graves' hyperthyroidism. Each CDR3 is given with its conserved first and last residue. Fields, in order: J gene, D gene, V gene, clone size, CDR3 DNA, CDR3 protein. A D gene is named only where the DNA matches it firmly. A clone size is listed for some rows: how often the clone was seen (once, few, many), or a class if it is expanded.

J: TRBJ2-7; D: .; V: TRBV20-1; size: many; DNA: TGCAGTGCTAGAGATCTAGTAAAAGGAGGCGAGCAGTACTTC; CDR3: CSARDLVKGGEQYF
J: TRBJ1-5; D: TRBD1; V: TRBV28; size: many; DNA: TGTGCCAGCTCCTGGACAGGACAGGGTCAGCCCCAGCATTTT; CDR3: CASSWTGQGQPQHF
J: TRBJ1-2; D: .; V: TRBV7-2; size: many; DNA: TGTGCCAGCAGCTTAGGGGACGGATTCCGACACTATGGCTACACCTTC; CDR3: CASSLGDGFRHYGYTF
J: TRBJ2-7; D: .; V: TRBV28; size: many; DNA: TGTGCCAGCAGTTTAACCGGGACAAGTGACGAGCAGTACTTC; CDR3: CASSLTGTSDEQYF
J: TRBJ2-5; D: .; V: TRBV11-2; size: few; DNA: TGTGCCAGCAGCCGACTAGTTGAGGTGGAGACCCAGTACTTC; CDR3: CASSRLVEVETQYF
J: TRBJ2-3; D: .; V: TRBV29-1; size: .; DNA: TGCAGCGTTGAAGAGGGGGCAGGAGATACGCAGTATTTT; CDR3: CSVEEGAGDTQYF
J: TRBJ1-2; D: .; V: TRBV7-2; size: .; DNA: TGTGCCAGCAGCTTACAGGGACCTAACTATGGCTACACCTTC; CDR3: CASSLQGPNYGYTF
J: TRBJ2-5; D: .; V: TRBV28; size: many; DNA: TGTGCCAGCACCCCTGTAGGGGGGGGGGAGACCCAGTACTTC; CDR3: CASTPVGGGETQYF
J: TRBJ1-5; D: TRBD1; V: TRBV20-1; size: .; DNA: TGCAGTGCTATTTGGGTACAGGGGAGTCATCAGCCCCAGCATTTT; CDR3: CSAIWVQGSHQPQHF
J: TRBJ2-2; D: TRBD2; V: TRBV3-1; size: .; DNA: TGTGCCAGCAGCCAAGAAGATGCGGGAGCCGGGGAGCTGTTTTTT; CDR3: CASSQEDAGAGELFF
J: TRBJ1-2; D: TRBD1; V: TRBV11-1; size: .; DNA: TGTGCCAGCAGCCCAATAGGGACAGGGGGCGACTATGGCTACACCTTC; CDR3: CASSPIGTGGDYGYTF
J: TRBJ1-1; D: .; V: TRBV18; size: many; DNA: TGTGCCAGCTCACCACGGGATTTGGATCGGATGAACACTGAAGCTTTCTTT; CDR3: CASSPRDLDRMNTEAFF
J: TRBJ2-7; D: TRBD1; V: TRBV18; size: many; DNA: TGTGCCAGCTCACGCGAGGGACAGGGGGCGCAGGAGCAGTACTTC; CDR3: CASSREGQGAQEQYF
J: TRBJ2-3; D: .; V: TRBV19; size: few; DNA: TGTGCCAGTAGTATAGATCTCAGGGGACGCACAGATACGCAGTATTTT; CDR3: CASSIDLRGRTDTQYF
J: TRBJ2-1; D: TRBD2; V: TRBV4-1; size: .; DNA: TGCGCCAGCAGCCATGGGCGCGGGAGCGGCAATGAGCAGTTCTTC; CDR3: CASSHGRGSGNEQFF
J: TRBJ2-6; D: .; V: TRBV6-5; size: .; DNA: TGTGCCAGCAGTTACTCGAGAGAAGACCACCTTGGGGCCAACGTCCTGACTTTC; CDR3: CASSYSREDHLGANVLTF
J: TRBJ2-5; D: .; V: TRBV7-9; size: .; DNA: TGTGCCAGCAGCTTAGGGACATCCACCCCGCAAGGCCAAGAGACCCAGTACTTC; CDR3: CASSLGTSTPQGQETQYF
J: TRBJ2-2; D: TRBD2; V: TRBV20-1; size: .; DNA: TGCAGTGCTAGACCTAGCGGGAGGGGATTCACCGGGGAGCTGTTTTTT; CDR3: CSARPSGRGFTGELFF
J: TRBJ2-7; D: TRBD1; V: TRBV28; size: many; DNA: TGTGCCAGCAGTTTAAAGGGGGCGTGGGAGCAGTACTTC; CDR3: CASSLKGAWEQYF
J: TRBJ2-7; D: .; V: TRBV2; size: many; DNA: TGTGCCAGCAGTGAAAGTGTGCGGGTTATCTACGAGCAGTACTTC; CDR3: CASSESVRVIYEQYF
J: TRBJ2-7; D: .; V: TRBV11-3; size: many; DNA: TGTGCCAGCAGCTTCGGTCGGAGAGGGGAGCAGTACTTC; CDR3: CASSFGRRGEQYF
J: TRBJ2-6; D: .; V: TRBV5-1; size: .; DNA: TGCGCCAGCAGCACCCTCTCTGGGGCCAACGTCCTGACTTTC; CDR3: CASSTLSGANVLTF
J: TRBJ2-7; D: TRBD2; V: TRBV19; size: .; DNA: TGTGCCAGTAGTACCGGACTAGCCCACTACGAGCAGTACTTC; CDR3: CASSTGLAHYEQYF
J: TRBJ1-5; D: .; V: TRBV6-2/TRBV6-3; size: .; DNA: TGTGGCAGCAGTTTACGCCAAGGGCAGGGACGCAATCAGCCCCAGCATTTT; CDR3: CGSSLRQGQGRNQPQHF
J: TRBJ2-1; D: TRBD1; V: TRBV5-1; size: few; DNA: TGCGCCAGCAGCTCAGGACAGGCCTCTTACAATGAGCAGTTCTTC; CDR3: CASSSGQASYNEQFF
J: TRBJ1-5; D: .; V: TRBV18; size: few; DNA: TGTGCCAGCTCGCCGGCAGAGTATAGCAATCAGCCCCAGCATTTT; CDR3: CASSPAEYSNQPQHF
J: TRBJ1-5; D: TRBD1; V: TRBV28; size: few; DNA: TGTGCCAGCATGGACAGGAAAAATCAGCCCCAGCATTTT; CDR3: CASMDRKNQPQHF
J: TRBJ2-7; D: TRBD2; V: TRBV4-1; size: .; DNA: TGCGCCAGCAGCCAAGAGGGACTAGCGGGGGACTACGAGCAGTACTTC; CDR3: CASSQEGLAGDYEQYF
J: TRBJ1-5; D: .; V: TRBV7-9; size: few; DNA: TGTGCCAGCAGCTTAGGGGGCGTTCGGGGCCAGCCCCAGCATTTT; CDR3: CASSLGGVRGQPQHF
J: TRBJ1-1; D: .; V: TRBV6-1; size: few; DNA: TGTGCCAGCACGTGGGGGACTGAAGCTTTCTTT; CDR3: CASTWGTEAFF
J: TRBJ2-1; D: TRBD2; V: TRBV7-2; size: many; DNA: TGTGCCAGCAGCTCACCGGGACTAGCGGGAGTACGTTTGTCCTACAATGAGCAGTTCTTC; CDR3: CASSSPGLAGVRLSYNEQFF
J: TRBJ1-1; D: .; V: TRBV30; size: many; DNA: TGTGCTCGGTCCGGGGCGGACACTGAAGCTTTCTTT; CDR3: CARSGADTEAFF
J: TRBJ1-5; D: TRBD1; V: TRBV2; size: many; DNA: TGTGCCAGCAACTTAGACAGGGGAGGGGTACAGCCCCAGCATTTT; CDR3: CASNLDRGGVQPQHF
J: TRBJ2-1; D: TRBD2; V: TRBV10-3; size: many; DNA: TGTGCCATCAGTGAGTCGACTAGCGGGCTAGCCCCCCTACGTAAGCAGTTCTTC; CDR3: CAISESTSGLAPLRKQFF
J: TRBJ2-7; D: TRBD1; V: TRBV30; size: .; DNA: TGTGCCTGGGAGAGCGGGACAGGGGTATACGAGCAGTACTTC; CDR3: CAWESGTGVYEQYF
J: TRBJ1-1; D: .; V: TRBV28; size: many; DNA: TGTGCCAGCAGTAACCCCGGGGCCGAAGCTTTCTTT; CDR3: CASSNPGAEAFF
J: TRBJ2-1; D: .; V: TRBV7-3; size: many; DNA: TGTGCCAGCAGCCCAGGAGGGGGGTCCTACAATGAGCAGTTCTTC; CDR3: CASSPGGGSYNEQFF
J: TRBJ2-3; D: .; V: TRBV4-3; size: .; DNA: TGCGCCAGCAGCCAAGATTGGGACTCAAAGCGGGATACGCAGTATTTT; CDR3: CASSQDWDSKRDTQYF
J: TRBJ2-7; D: .; V: TRBV15; size: .; DNA: TGTGCCACCAGCAGGGACAGAAACTACGAGCAGTACTTC; CDR3: CATSRDRNYEQYF
J: TRBJ1-1; D: .; V: TRBV5-1; size: many; DNA: TGCGCCAGCAGCCCGAACACAGCGAACACTGAAGCTTTCTTT; CDR3: CASSPNTANTEAFF
J: TRBJ2-7; D: .; V: TRBV12-3/TRBV12-4; size: .; DNA: TGTGCCAGCAGCCTCGACCGGGACCCCTACGAGCAGTACTTC; CDR3: CASSLDRDPYEQYF
J: TRBJ2-3; D: TRBD2; V: TRBV28; size: many; DNA: TGTGCCAGCAGCCGACTAGCGGGAGGTCTCACAGATACGCAGTATTTT; CDR3: CASSRLAGGLTDTQYF